The present T cell receptor (beta chain) was sequenced within a study of blood T cell repertoires in COVID-19. The V gene end was trimmed by 6 bases and the J gene end by 0 bases; junction bases not matched to a gene: 3. Germline loops: CDR1 MNHEY, CDR2 SVGAGI. This CDR3 is built from 15 residues. Per the original data handling: Amplification of reference gene primers provided the estimated nucleated cell counts. The data were produced by immunoSEQ multiplex PCR, yet TCRdb's version contains in-frame clones alone and is incomplete. The DNA gave D and trimming, while V, J and clone size come from that table. The data contain approximately 210,000 clones, around 88% of them seen just once; the ten biggest clones take up roughly 2.8%.

This receptor was taken from a man aged 50-59 years with active or convalescent COVID-19. The J gene is TRBJ2-1, the V gene TRBV6-5; TRBD2 matches 9 bases. The specimen was peripheral blood. The CDR3 loop reads CASRDSGGSYNEQFF. CDR3 DNA sequence: TGTGCCAGCAGGGATAGCGGGGGCTCCTACAATGAGCAGTTCTTC.